This T cell receptor beta chain was recorded in a study of cytomegalovirus exposure and HLA in healthy donors. Overall study findings and caveats: HLA allele associations emerged for roughly 16,000 TCR beta sequences in a later analysis, at 0.05 false discovery rate. Segments of the TCR beta V type were, in most cases, productive about 87% or about 30% of the time in an earlier analysis. Among the sequence variants, a highly shared cluster was likely an artifact of sequencing.

Both 60 Vbeta primers and 13 Jbeta primers went into the PCR. Generated by immunoSEQ multiplex PCR, the TCRdb table keeps only in-frame clones and is missing some. The repertoire holds 180,000 or so clones, roughly 80% seen once, with 0.75% to 0.9% in the top ten. Trimming took 0 bases from V and 7 from J, leaving 16 bases between them. The CDR3 covers 16 residues. Germline CDR1 and CDR2: SGHAT and FQNNGV. On this clone itself: As yet, its antigen is unknown.

The source material was PBMCs. This chain links TRBV11-2 with TRBJ2-1, with a possible D match to TRBD2 (6 bases). This sequence originates from a woman under 30 in good health and CMV-seronegative. CDR3 protein: CASSLEGGAVRNEQFF. CDR3 nucleotide sequence: TGTGCCAGCAGCTTAGAGGGGGGAGCGGTCCGGAATGAGCAGTTCTTC.